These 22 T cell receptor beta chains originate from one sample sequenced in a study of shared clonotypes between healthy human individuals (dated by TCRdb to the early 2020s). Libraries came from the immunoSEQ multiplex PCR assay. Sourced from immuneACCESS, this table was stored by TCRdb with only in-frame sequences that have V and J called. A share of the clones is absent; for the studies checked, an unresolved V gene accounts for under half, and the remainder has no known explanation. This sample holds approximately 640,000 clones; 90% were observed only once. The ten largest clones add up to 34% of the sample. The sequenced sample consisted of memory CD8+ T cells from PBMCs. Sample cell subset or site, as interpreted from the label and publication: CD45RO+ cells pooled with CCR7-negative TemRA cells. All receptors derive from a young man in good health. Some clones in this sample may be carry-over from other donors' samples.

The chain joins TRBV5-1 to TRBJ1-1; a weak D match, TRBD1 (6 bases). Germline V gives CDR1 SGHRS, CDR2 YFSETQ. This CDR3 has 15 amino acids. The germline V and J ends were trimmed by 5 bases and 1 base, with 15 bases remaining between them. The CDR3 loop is CASRLWDTENTEAFF. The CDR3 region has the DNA TGCGCCAGCAGGCTTTGGGACACCGAGAACACTGAAGCTTTCTTT.

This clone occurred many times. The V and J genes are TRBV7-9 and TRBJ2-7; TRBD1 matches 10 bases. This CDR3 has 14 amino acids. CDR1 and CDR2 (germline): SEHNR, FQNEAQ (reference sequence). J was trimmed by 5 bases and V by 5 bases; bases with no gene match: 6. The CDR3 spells CASSPTGGEDEQYF. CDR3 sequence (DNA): TGTGCCAGCAGCCCGACAGGGGGCGAGGACGAGCAGTACTTC.

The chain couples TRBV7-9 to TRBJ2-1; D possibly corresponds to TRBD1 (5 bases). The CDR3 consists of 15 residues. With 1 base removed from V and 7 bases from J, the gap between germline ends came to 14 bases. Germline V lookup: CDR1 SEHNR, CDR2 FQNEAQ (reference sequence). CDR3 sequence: CASSLVYGAANEQFF. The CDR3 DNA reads TGTGCCAGCAGCTTAGTGTATGGGGCCGCAAATGAGCAGTTCTTC.

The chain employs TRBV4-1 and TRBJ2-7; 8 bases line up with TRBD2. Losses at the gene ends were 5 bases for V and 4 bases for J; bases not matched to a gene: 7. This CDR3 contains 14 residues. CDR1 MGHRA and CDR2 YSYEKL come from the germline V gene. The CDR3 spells CASSTRLARYEQYF. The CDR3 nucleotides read TGCGCCAGCAGCACCAGACTAGCGCGTTACGAGCAGTACTTC.

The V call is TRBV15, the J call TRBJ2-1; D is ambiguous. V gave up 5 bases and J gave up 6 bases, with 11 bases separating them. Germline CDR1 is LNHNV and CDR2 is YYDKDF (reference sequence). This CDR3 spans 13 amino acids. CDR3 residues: CATSGNQGNEQFF. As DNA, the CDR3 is TGTGCCACCAGCGGAAACCAAGGCAATGAGCAGTTCTTC. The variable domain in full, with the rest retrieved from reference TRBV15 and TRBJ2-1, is DAMVIQNPRYQVTQFGKPVTLSCSQTLNHNVMYWYQQKSSQAPKLLFHYYDKDFNNEADTPDNFQSRRPNTSFCFLDIRSPGLGDTAMYLCATSGNQGNEQFFGPGTRLTVL.

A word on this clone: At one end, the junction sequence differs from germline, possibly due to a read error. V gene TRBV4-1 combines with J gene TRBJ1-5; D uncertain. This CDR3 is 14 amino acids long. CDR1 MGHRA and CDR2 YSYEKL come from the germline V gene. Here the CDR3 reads CASSQEGGTQSQHF. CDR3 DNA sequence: TGCGCCAGCAGCCAAGAAGGTGGCACTCAGTCCCAGCATTTT.

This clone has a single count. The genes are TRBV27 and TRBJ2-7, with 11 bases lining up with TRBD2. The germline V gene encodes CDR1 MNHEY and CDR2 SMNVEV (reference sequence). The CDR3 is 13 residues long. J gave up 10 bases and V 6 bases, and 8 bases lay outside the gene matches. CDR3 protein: CASSPPGLAAQYF. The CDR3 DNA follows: TGTGCCAGCAGCCCACCGGGACTAGCGGCACAGTACTTC.

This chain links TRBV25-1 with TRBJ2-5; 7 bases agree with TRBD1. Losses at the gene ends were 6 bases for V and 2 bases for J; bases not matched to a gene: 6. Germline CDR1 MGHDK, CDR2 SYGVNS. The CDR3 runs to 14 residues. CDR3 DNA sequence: TGTGCCAGCAGATCGACAGGGTATCAAGAGACCCAGTACTTC. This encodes CASRSTGYQETQYF.

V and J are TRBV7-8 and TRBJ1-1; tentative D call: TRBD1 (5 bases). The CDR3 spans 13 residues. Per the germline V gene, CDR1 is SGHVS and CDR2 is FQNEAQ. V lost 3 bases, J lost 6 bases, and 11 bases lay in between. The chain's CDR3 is CASSLGLFPEAFF. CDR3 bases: TGTGCCAGCAGCTTGGGACTTTTCCCTGAAGCTTTCTTT.

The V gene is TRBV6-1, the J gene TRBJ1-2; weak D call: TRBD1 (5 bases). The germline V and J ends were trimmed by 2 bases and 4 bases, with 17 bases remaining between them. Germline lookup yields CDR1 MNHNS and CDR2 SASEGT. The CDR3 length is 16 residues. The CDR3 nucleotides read TGTGCCAGCAGTGAAAGACAACTTCTCAGGGTCTATGGCTACACCTTC. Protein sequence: CASSERQLLRVYGYTF.

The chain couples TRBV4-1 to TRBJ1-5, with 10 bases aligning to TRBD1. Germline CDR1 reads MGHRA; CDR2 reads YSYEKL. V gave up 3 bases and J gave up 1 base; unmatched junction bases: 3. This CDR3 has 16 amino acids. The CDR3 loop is CASSHRQGASNQPQHF. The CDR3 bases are TGCGCCAGCAGCCATAGACAGGGGGCAAGCAATCAGCCCCAGCATTTT.

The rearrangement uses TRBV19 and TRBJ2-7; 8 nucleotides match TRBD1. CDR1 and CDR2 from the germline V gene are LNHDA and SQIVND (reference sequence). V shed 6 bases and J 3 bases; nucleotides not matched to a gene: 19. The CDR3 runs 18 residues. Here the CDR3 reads CASSPTKASPTGVYEQYF. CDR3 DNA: TGTGCCAGTAGCCCGACAAAGGCCTCTCCGACAGGGGTCTACGAGCAGTACTTC.

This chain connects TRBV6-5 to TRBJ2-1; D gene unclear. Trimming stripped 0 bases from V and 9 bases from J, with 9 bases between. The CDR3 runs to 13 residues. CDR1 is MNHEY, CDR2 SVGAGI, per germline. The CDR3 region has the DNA TGTGCCAGCAGTTACTCACTCCGCGGTGAGCAGTTCTTC. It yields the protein CASSYSLRGEQFF.

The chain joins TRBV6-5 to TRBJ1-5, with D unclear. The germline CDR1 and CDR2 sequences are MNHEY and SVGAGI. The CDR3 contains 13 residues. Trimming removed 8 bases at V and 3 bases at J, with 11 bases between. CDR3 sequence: CASARRFNQPQHF. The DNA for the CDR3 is TGTGCCAGCGCCCGCAGGTTCAATCAGCCCCAGCATTTT.

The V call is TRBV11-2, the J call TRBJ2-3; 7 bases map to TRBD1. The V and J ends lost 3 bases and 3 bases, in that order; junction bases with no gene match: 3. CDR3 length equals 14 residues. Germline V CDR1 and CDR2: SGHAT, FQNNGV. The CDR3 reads CASSFGTATDTQYF. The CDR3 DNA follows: TGTGCCAGCAGCTTTGGGACAGCAACAGATACGCAGTATTTT.

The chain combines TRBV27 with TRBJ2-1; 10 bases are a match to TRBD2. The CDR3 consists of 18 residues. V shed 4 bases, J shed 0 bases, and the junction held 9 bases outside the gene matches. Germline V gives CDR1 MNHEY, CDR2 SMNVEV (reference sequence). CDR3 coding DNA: TGTGCCAGCAGTTCCTGGACTAGCGGAGGGGGCTCCTACAATGAGCAGTTCTTC. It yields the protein CASSSWTSGGGSYNEQFF.

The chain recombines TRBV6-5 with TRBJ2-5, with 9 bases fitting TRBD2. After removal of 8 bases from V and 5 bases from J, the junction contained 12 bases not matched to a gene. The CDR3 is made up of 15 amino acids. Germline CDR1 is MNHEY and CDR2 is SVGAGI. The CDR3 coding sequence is TGTGCCAGCGGACTAGCGCACTCCTGGGGGGAGACCCAGTACTTC. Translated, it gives CASGLAHSWGETQYF.

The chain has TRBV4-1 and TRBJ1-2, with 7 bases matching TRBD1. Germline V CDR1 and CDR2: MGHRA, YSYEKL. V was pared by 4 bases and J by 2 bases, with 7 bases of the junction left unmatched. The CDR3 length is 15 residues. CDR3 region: CASSLQGTANYGYTF. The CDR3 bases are TGCGCCAGCAGCCTTCAAGGGACAGCGAACTATGGCTACACCTTC.

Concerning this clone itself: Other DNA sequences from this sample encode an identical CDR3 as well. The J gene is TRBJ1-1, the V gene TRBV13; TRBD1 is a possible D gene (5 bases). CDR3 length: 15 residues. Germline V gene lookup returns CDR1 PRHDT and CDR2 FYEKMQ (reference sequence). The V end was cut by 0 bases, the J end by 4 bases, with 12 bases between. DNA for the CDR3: TGTGCCAGCAGCTTAGGCCGGGGGAGGGGCACTGAAGCTTTCTTT. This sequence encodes CASSLGRGRGTEAFF.

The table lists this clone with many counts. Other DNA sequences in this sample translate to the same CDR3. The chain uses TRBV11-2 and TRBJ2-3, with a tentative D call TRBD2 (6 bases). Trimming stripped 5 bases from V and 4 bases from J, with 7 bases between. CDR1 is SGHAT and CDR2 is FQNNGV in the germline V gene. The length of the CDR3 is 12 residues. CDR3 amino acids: CASSREADTQYF. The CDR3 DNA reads TGTGCCAGCAGCAGGGAGGCAGATACGCAGTATTTT.

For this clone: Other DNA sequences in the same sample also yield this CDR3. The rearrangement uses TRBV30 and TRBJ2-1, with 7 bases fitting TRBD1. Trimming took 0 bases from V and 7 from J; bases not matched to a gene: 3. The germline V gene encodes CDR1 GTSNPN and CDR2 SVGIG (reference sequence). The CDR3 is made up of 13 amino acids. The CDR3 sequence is CAWSVGGWNEQFF. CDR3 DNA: TGTGCCTGGAGTGTAGGGGGCTGGAATGAGCAGTTCTTC. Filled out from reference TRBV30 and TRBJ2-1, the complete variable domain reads SQTIHQWPATLVQPVGSPLSLECTVEGTSNPNLYWYRQAAGRGLQLLFYSVGIGQISSEVPQNLSASRPQDRQFILSSKKLLLSDSGFYLCAWSVGGWNEQFFGPGTRLTVL.

The CDR3 DNA reads as TGTGCCAGCAGTTTATCCCGCCGGGCCAGCCTAGCGGGAGGGTATGATACGCAGTATTTT. Amino acid sequence: CASSLSRRASLAGGYDTQYF. The chain combines TRBV28 with TRBJ2-3; TRBD2 matches 12 bases. Germline V gene sequence: CDR1 MDHEN, CDR2 SYDVKM. J lost 6 bases, V lost 1 base, and 17 bases had no gene match. This CDR3 is 20 amino acids long.